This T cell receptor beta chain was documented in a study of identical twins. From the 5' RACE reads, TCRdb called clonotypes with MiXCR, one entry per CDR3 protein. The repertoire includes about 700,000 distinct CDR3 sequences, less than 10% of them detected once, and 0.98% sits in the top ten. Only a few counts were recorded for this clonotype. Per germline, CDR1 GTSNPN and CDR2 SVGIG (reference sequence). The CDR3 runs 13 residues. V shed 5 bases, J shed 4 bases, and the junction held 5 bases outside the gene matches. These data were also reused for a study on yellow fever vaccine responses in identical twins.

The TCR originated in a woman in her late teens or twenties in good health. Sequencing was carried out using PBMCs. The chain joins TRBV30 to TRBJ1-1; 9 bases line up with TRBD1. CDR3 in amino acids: CAWEQGARTEAFF. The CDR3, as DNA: TGTGCCTGGGAACAGGGGGCGCGCACTGAAGCTTTCTTT. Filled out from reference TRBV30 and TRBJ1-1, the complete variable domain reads SQTIHQWPATLVQPVGSPLSLECTVEGTSNPNLYWYRQAAGRGLQLLFYSVGIGQISSEVPQNLSASRPQDRQFILSSKKLLLSDSGFYLCAWEQGARTEAFFGQGTRLTVV.